This entry is about one T cell receptor beta chain. These data are taken from a study of blood T cell repertoires in COVID-19. Original processing notes: Reference gene primer amplification in the assay estimated nucleated cell counts. TCRdb's copy holds only in-frame clones and misses some; the assay was immunoSEQ multiplex PCR. V, J and clone size were drawn from that table, and D and trimming were deduced from the DNA. The sample contains roughly 250,000 clones, around 85% of which appear only once. Sequenced input: peripheral blood. This TCR was recovered from an elderly woman with acute or convalescent COVID-19.

CDR3 in amino acids: CASRTANYGYTF. The CDR3 region has the DNA TGTGCCAGCCGGACAGCTAACTATGGCTACACCTTC. The genes are TRBV19 and TRBJ1-2; D may be TRBD1 (6 bases). From germline, CDR1 is LNHDA and CDR2 SQIVND (reference sequence). The V gene lost 9 bases and the J gene lost 0 bases, with 8 bases spanning the gap. The CDR3 consists of 12 residues.